The clone carrying this T cell receptor beta chain was recorded only once. The data were taken from a study of blood T cell repertoires in COVID-19. The authors' processing: Amplified reference gene primers provided the basis for estimating nucleated cell counts. Produced via immunoSEQ multiplex PCR; TCRdb's table is partial and in-frame only. V and J calls and clone size are those listed in that table; D and trimming were worked out from the DNA. The repertoire includes about 98,000 clones, 82% of them detected once, and roughly 10% sits in the top ten. CDR3 size: 14 residues. V shed 6 bases and J shed 6 bases, with 15 bases lying between them. Germline V CDR1 and CDR2: MNHEY, SVGAGI.

Sequencing was performed on peripheral blood. The sequence was obtained from a man between 70 and 80 years old with active or convalescent COVID-19. V and J are TRBV6-5 and TRBJ2-4, with D possibly being TRBD2 (6 bases). The chain's CDR3 is CASSQTGVGNIQYF. The CDR3 DNA follows: TGTGCCAGCAGCCAGACGGGGGTCGGAAACATTCAGTACTTC.